This TCR beta chain is from a study of blood T cell repertoires in COVID-19. The V gene lost 7 bases and the J gene lost 3 bases, with 9 bases spanning the gap. The CDR3 has 12 residues. Germline V lookup: CDR1 MGHRA, CDR2 YSYEKL. The method was immunoSEQ multiplex PCR; TCRdb's version includes in-frame clones alone and lacks a portion of them. This table holds approximately 130,000 clones, approximately 84% found once. Sample: peripheral blood. This TCR came from a woman in her fifties or sixties who had recovered from COVID-19. V is TRBV4-1 and J is TRBJ1-1, with a tentative D call TRBD1 (5 bases). The CDR3 sequence is CASNGGYTEAFF. The CDR3 coding sequence is TGCGCCAGCAACGGGGGTTACACTGAAGCTTTCTTT.